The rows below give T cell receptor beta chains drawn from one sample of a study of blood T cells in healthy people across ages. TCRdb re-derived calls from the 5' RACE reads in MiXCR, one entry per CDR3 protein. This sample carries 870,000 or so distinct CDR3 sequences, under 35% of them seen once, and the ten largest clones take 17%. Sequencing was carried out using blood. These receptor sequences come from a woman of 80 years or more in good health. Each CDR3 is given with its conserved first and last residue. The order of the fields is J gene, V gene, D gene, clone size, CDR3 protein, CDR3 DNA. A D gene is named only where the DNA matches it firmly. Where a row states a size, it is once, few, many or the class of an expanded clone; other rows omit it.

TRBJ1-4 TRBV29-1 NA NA CSVRQGHEKLFF TGCAGCGTTCGGCAGGGACATGAAAAACTGTTTTTT
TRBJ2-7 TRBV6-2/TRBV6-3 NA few CASSDTGTYNEQYF TGTGCCAGCAGCGACACGGGCACTTACAATGAGCAGTACTTC
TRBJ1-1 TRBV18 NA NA CASSPGPGVAEAFF TGTGCCAGCTCACCAGGCCCAGGGGTGGCTGAAGCTTTCTTT
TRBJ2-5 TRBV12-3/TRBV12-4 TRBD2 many CASSFFSGRQTQYF TGTGCCAGCAGTTTCTTTAGCGGGCGACAGACCCAGTACTTC
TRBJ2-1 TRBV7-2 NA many CASSSLLGGGSSSYNEQFF TGTGCCAGCAGCTCCCTCCTGGGGGGCGGTTCTTCCTCCTACAATGAGCAGTTCTTC
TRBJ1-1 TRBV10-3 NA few CAISEVLAGHLNTEAFF TGTGCCATCAGTGAGGTCTTGGCGGGACACTTGAACACTGAAGCTTTCTTT
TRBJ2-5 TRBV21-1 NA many CASSKGSWLGETQYF TGTGCCAGCAGCAAAGGTTCCTGGCTAGGGGAGACCCAGTACTTC
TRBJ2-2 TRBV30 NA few CAWSGEWDTGELFF TGTGCCTGGAGTGGGGAATGGGACACCGGGGAGCTGTTTTTT
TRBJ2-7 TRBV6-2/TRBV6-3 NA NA CASSREVHISYEQYF TGTGCCAGCAGTAGGGAGGTGCATATCTCCTACGAGCAGTACTTC
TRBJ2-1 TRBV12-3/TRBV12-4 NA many CASSSQAARGIYEQFF TGTGCCAGCAGTTCCCAAGCAGCCCGGGGGATATATGAGCAGTTCTTC
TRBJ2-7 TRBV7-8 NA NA CASSFGQRTVYEQYF TGTGCCAGCAGCTTCGGCCAGCGGACGGTCTACGAGCAGTACTTC